This TCR beta chain was recovered during a study of T-cell reconstitution after alpha-beta-depleted transplantation in children. The library targeted TCRbeta and was prepared with unique molecular identifiers. TCRdb called the PCR reads again in MiXCR, with one record for every CDR3 protein. The repertoire consists of about 210,000 distinct CDR3 sequences, with about 15% occurring once and the leading ten covering about two fifths. The sample holds a few counts of this clonotype. Its cognate antigen is unknown. Trimming left V 4 bases short and J 6 bases short, with 11 bases between. This CDR3 is 12 amino acids long. From germline, CDR1 is SGHKS and CDR2 YYEKEE (reference sequence). The study, taken as a whole, reports: T-cell counts and diversity were attributed mostly to newly produced T cells one year after transplant.

The TCR sequence derives from a male patient between 2 and 10 years old who had a stem cell transplant for acute lymphoblastic leukemia, so the T cells may come from the graft donor. This rearrangement joins TRBV5-5 to TRBJ2-7; D assignment may be TRBD1 or TRBD2 (5 bases each). Here the sequenced sample was PBMCs, mostly from graft donor cells, taken 360 days after TCRalphabeta/CD19-depleted stem cell transplant. CDR3 residues: CASSPQGREQYF. The CDR3 coding sequence is TGTGCCAGCAGCCCCCAGGGACGCGAGCAGTACTTC.